The 9 T cell receptor beta chains given below trace back to one sample, sequenced in a study of radiation and T cells in renal cell carcinoma (dated by TCRdb to 2018 to 2021). The sample's time point label, in plain terms: baseline pretreatment blood. According to the study, the label for this sample's treatment or condition signals: 15 Gy SBRT to primary tumor, nephrectomy 4 weeks later. Library generation was performed with the immunoSEQ multiplex PCR assay. TCRdb mirrors the immuneACCESS table, restricted to in-frame sequences. Some clones are absent from its copies; in checked studies, under half trace to an unresolved V gene, and the reason for the others is unknown. The sample table shows 130,000 to 150,000 clones, and over 75% are seen once. Together, the top ten hold approximately 12% of the sample. The sample consisted of blood, taken from a patient whose treatment included radiotherapy and nephrectomy. Receptor source: a woman between 45 and 65 years old with renal cell carcinoma.

The chain employs TRBV5-4 and TRBJ2-2; no firm D call. CDR3 length: 15 amino acids. Trimming took 3 bases from V and 3 from J, leaving 12 bases between them. CDR1 is SGHNT, CDR2 YYREEE, per germline (reference sequence). CDR3: CASSSLNLHTGELFF. CDR3 DNA sequence: TGTGCCAGCAGCTCCTTGAACCTACACACCGGGGAGCTGTTTTTT. The complete variable domain, with remaining parts taken from reference TRBV5-4 and TRBJ2-2, reads ETGVTQSPTHLIKTRGQQVTLRCSSQSGHNTVSWYQQALGQGPQFIFQYYREEENGRGNFPPRFSGLQFPNYSSELNVNALELDDSALYLCASSSLNLHTGELFFGEGSRLTVL.

This clone was observed a handful of times. The V and J genes are TRBV6-1 and TRBJ2-7, with a possible D match to TRBD2 (6 bases). The germline V gene encodes CDR1 MNHNS and CDR2 SASEGT. This CDR3 has 14 amino acids. Between the trimmed V and J ends, which lost 4 bases and 6 bases, there was a span of 16 bases. The CDR3 DNA reads as TGTGCCAGCAGTGCCGGAGGGGAATACTCCGAGCAGTACTTC. Amino acids: CASSAGGEYSEQYF.

J is TRBJ2-2 and V is TRBV18; D may be TRBD1 (5 bases). The germline V and J ends were trimmed by 8 bases and 3 bases, with 13 bases remaining between them. CDR1 is KGHSH and CDR2 is LQKENI in the germline V gene. The CDR3 is 14 amino acids. The CDR3 nucleotides are TGTGCCAGCGCCCGTGGGGCGGACACCGGGGAGCTGTTTTTT. Its protein product is CASARGADTGELFF.

V usage is TRBV6-1 and J usage is TRBJ2-3; 13 positions agree with TRBD2. Per the germline V gene, CDR1 is MNHNS and CDR2 is SASEGT. Losses at the gene ends were 6 bases for V and 4 bases for J; bases not matched to a gene: 4. The CDR3 consists of 15 residues. The CDR3 region is CASSRTSGGPDTQYF. CDR3 nucleotides: TGTGCCAGCAGCAGGACTAGCGGGGGCCCAGATACGCAGTATTTT.

This clone was counted a few times. The chain carries TRBV9 and TRBJ1-1; TRBD1 aligns across 10 bases. Trimming removed 4 bases from V and 8 bases from J; junction bases left unmatched: 5. Germline CDR1 reads SGDLS; CDR2 reads YYNGEE. The CDR3 consists of 13 residues. CDR3 sequence reads: CASSPGQGVEAFF. CDR3 nucleotide sequence: TGTGCCAGCAGCCCCGGACAGGGGGTGGAAGCTTTCTTT.

V gene TRBV5-6 combines with J gene TRBJ1-3; D is unclear. V gave up 3 bases and J gave up 2 bases, with 9 bases separating them. The CDR3 has 14 amino acids. Germline CDR1 is SGHDT and CDR2 is YYEEEE. The CDR3 protein is CASSSIMAGNTIYF. In nucleotides, the CDR3 is TGTGCCAGCAGCTCAATAATGGCTGGAAACACCATATATTTT.

A single count supports this clone. The chain couples TRBV7-2 to TRBJ2-7; 9 positions match TRBD1. This CDR3 has 15 residues. Germline lookup yields CDR1 SGHTA and CDR2 FQGNSA. Germline trimming cut 6 bases from V and 3 bases from J; bases unmatched to any gene: 9. CDR3 residues: CASSLAAGQGYEQYF. CDR3 DNA: TGTGCCAGCAGTCTAGCCGCGGGACAGGGCTACGAGCAGTACTTC.

Only one count was recorded for this clone. The CDR3 here is CASSVGDYGYTF. The CDR3 coding sequence is TGTGCCAGCAGCGTAGGCGACTATGGCTACACCTTC. The chain joins TRBV9 to TRBJ1-2; D not resolved. The germline gives CDR1 SGDLS, CDR2 YYNGEE. This CDR3 has 12 amino acids. Trimming cost V 0 bases and J 3 bases, with 3 bases left between them.

Concerning this clone itself: Its ends do not fully match the called genes, so a read error is possible. The J gene is TRBJ2-5, the V gene TRBV15, with D possibly TRBD2 on 5 matching bases. In germline, CDR1 is LNHNV, CDR2 YYDKDF (reference sequence). This CDR3 has 14 amino acids. This CDR3 reads CATSSIGSQETQYF. For the CDR3, the DNA is TGTGCCACTAGCAGTATTGGGAGCCAAGAGACCCAGTACTTC.